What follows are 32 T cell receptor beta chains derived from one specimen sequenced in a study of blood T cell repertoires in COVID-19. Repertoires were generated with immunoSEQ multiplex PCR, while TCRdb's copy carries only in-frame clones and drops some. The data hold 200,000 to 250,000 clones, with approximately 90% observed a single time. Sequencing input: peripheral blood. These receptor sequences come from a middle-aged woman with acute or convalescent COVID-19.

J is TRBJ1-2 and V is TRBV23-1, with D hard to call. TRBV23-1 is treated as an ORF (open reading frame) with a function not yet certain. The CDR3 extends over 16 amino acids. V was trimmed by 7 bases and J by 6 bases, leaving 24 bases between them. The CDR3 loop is CASTTSRYGREDGYTF. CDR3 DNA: TGCGCCAGCACCACCAGCAGGTATGGGCGAGAAGATGGCTACACCTTC.

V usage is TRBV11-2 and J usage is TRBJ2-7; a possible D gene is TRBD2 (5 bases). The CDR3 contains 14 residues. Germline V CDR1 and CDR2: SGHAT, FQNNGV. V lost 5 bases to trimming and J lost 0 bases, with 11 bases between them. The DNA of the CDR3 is TGTGCCAGCAGCCAAGGAGGATCCTCCTACGAGCAGTACGTC. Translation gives CASSQGGSSYEQYV.

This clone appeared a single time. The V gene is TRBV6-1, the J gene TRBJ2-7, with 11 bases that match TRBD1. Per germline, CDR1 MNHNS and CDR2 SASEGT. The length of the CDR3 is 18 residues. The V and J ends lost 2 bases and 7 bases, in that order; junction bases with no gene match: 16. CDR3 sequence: CASSEYPADRGPWWEQYV. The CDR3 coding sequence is TGTGCCAGCAGTGAATACCCTGCGGACAGGGGGCCTTGGTGGGAGCAGTACGTC.

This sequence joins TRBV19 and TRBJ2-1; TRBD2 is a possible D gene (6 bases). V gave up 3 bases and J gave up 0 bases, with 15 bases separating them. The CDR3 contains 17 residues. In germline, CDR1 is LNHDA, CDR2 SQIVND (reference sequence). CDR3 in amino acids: CASSMMDGGYSYNEQFF. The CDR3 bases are TGTGCCAGTAGTATGATGGACGGGGGTTACTCCTACAATGAGCAGTTCTTC.

As DNA, the CDR3 is TGTGCCAGCAGCTTGGGATTAGCGGGGGCTGTCACAGATACGCAGTATTTT. Translation gives CASSLGLAGAVTDTQYF. V usage is TRBV5-8 and J usage is TRBJ2-3; 9 bases are a match to TRBD2. With 0 bases clipped from V and 2 bases from J, the junction kept 7 bases outside the gene matches. CDR1 and CDR2 from the germline V gene are SGHTS and YDEGEE. CDR3 length equals 17 residues.

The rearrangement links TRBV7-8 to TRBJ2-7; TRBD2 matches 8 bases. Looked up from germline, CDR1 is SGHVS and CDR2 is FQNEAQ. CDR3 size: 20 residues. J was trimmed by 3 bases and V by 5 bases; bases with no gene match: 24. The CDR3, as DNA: TGTGCCAGCAGCCGTTCCCCGCCCGGGACTAGGGTTTATCGTGGCTACGAGCAGTACGTC. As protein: CASSRSPPGTRVYRGYEQYV.

CDR3 bases: TGTGCCAGCTCACCCCGCGCTAGCGGGCAAGAGACCCAGTACTTC. Translating it yields CASSPRASGQETQYF. The rearrangement joins TRBV18 to TRBJ2-5, with 8 bases matching TRBD2. The CDR3 spans 15 residues. Per the germline V gene, CDR1 is KGHSH and CDR2 is LQKENI. After removal of 3 bases from V and 2 bases from J, the junction contained 5 bases not matched to a gene. Full variable domain (remainder filled in from reference TRBV18 and TRBJ2-5): NAGVMQNPRHLVRRRGQEARLRCSPMKGHSHVYWYRQLPEEGLKFMVYLQKENIIDESGMPKERFSAEFPKEGPSILRIQQVVRGDSAAYFCASSPRASGQETQYFGPGTRLLVL.

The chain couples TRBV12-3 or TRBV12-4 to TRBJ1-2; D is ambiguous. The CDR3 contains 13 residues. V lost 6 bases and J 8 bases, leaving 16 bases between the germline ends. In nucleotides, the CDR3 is TGTGCCAGCAGCCCCATCCAGACGCGGGGCTACACCTTC. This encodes CASSPIQTRGYTF.

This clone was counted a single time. CDR3 bases: TGTGCCAGCAGCCGGGGGGGACACCTCATGGAAGCTTTCTTT. As protein: CASSRGGHLMEAFF. The chain joins TRBV11-2 to TRBJ1-1; TRBD1 might be the D (6 bases). Per the germline V gene, CDR1 is SGHAT and CDR2 is FQNNGV. Trimming removed 5 bases at V and 8 bases at J, with 18 bases between. CDR3 length: 14 residues.

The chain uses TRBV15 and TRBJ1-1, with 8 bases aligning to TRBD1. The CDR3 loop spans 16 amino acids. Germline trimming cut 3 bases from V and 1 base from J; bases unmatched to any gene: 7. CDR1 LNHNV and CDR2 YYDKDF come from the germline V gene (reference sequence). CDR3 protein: CATSSRTGTKNTEAFF. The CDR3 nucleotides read TGTGCCACCAGCAGCCGGACAGGGACTAAGAACACTGAAGCTTTCTTT. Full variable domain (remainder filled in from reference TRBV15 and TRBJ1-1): DAMVIQNPRYQVTQFGKPVTLSCSQTLNHNVMYWYQQKSSQAPKLLFHYYDKDFNNEADTPDNFQSRRPNTSFCFLDIRSPGLGDTAMYLCATSSRTGTKNTEAFFGQGTRLTVV.

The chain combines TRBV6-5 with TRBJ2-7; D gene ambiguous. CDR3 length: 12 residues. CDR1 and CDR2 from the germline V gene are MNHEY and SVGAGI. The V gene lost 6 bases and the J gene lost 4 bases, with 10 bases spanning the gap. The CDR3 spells CASSPHHYEQYV. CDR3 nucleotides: TGTGCCAGCAGCCCACATCATTACGAGCAGTACGTC.

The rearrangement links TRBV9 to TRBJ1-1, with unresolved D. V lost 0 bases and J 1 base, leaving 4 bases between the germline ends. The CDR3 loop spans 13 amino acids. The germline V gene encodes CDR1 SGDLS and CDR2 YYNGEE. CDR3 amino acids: CASSVDRNTEAFF. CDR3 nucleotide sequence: TGTGCCAGCAGCGTAGACAGGAACACTGAAGCTTTCTTT.

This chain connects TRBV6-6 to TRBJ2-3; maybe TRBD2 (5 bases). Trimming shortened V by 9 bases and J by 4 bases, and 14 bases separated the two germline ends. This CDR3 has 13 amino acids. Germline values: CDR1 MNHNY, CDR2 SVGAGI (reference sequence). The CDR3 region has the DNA TGTGCCAGTACCTCGGGGTTGGCAGATACGCAGTATTTT. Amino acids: CASTSGLADTQYF.

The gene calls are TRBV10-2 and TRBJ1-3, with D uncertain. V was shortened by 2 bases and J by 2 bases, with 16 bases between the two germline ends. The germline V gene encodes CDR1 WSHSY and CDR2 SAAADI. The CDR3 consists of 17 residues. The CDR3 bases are TGCGCCAGCAGTGAGACCCAGCCAGGAGGAGCTGGAAACACCATATATTTT. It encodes CASSETQPGGAGNTIYF.

The CDR3 protein is CASTAGGGEKLFF. For the CDR3, the DNA is TGCGCCAGTACGGCGGGGGGAGGTGAAAAACTGTTTTTT. This chain connects TRBV5-1 to TRBJ1-4; D perhaps matches TRBD1 (5 bases). This CDR3 comprises 13 residues. Germline CDR1 SGHRS, CDR2 YFSETQ. V was clipped by 8 bases and J by 7 bases, with 15 bases between them.

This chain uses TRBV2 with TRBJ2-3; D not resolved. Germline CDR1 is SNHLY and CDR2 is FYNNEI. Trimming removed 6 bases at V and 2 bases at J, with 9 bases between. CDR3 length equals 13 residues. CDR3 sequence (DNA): TGTGCCAGCAGCCTTCGTCTCACAGATACGCAGTATTTT. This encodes CASSLRLTDTQYF.

CDR3 coding DNA: TGCGCCAGCAGCGGGGACGGAGGGGAAGATACGCAGTATTTT. Protein product: CASSGDGGEDTQYF. The rearrangement joins TRBV5-1 to TRBJ2-3; D is possibly TRBD2 (6 bases). Trimming cost V 4 bases and J 5 bases, with 14 bases left between them. Looked up from germline, CDR1 is SGHRS and CDR2 is YFSETQ. The CDR3 is 14 amino acids.

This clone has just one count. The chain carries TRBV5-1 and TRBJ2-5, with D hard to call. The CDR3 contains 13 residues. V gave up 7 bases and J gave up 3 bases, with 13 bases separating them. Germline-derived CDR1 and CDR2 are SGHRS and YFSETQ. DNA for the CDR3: TGCGCCAGCTCTCTTTACTCGGAAGAGACCCAGTACTTC. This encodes CASSLYSEETQYF.

The CDR3 DNA is TGTGCCAGCAGGATCGGCCCCGGGATCAGCTCTGGAAACACCATATATTTT. Its protein product is CASRIGPGISSGNTIYF. V usage is TRBV2 and J usage is TRBJ1-3; D is undetermined. From germline, CDR1 is SNHLY and CDR2 FYNNEI. The CDR3 has 17 residues. V lost 6 bases, J lost 0 bases, and 18 bases lay in between.

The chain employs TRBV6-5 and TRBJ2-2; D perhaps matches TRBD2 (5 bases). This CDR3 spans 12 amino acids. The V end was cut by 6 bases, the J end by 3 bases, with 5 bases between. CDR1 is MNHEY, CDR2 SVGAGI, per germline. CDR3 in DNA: TGTGCCAGCAGGAGGGACACCGGGGAGCTGTTTTTT. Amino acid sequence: CASRRDTGELFF.

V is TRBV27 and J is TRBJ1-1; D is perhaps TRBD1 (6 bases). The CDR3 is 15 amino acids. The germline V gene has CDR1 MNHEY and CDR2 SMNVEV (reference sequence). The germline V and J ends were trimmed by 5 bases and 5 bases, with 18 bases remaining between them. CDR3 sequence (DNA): TGTGCCAGCAGTACCAACAGAATACAGGGAACTGAAGCTTTCTTT. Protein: CASSTNRIQGTEAFF.

The CDR3 nucleotides are TGTGCCAGCAGCGCCTCCGGGACAGCCAACACCGGGGAGCTGTTTTTT. It codes for CASSASGTANTGELFF. The chain links TRBV9 to TRBJ2-2, with 7 bases aligning to TRBD1. The V gene end was trimmed by 3 bases and the J gene end by 2 bases; junction bases not matched to a gene: 7. This CDR3 region has 16 residues. Germline V lookup: CDR1 SGDLS, CDR2 YYNGEE.

For the CDR3, the DNA is TGTGCCAGCACCGAGTCCCGGGACAGCTCCTACAATGAGCAGTTCTTC. Its translation is CASTESRDSSYNEQFF. The chain uses TRBV28 and TRBJ2-1, with 7 bases fitting TRBD1. The V and J ends lost 7 bases and 0 bases, in that order; junction bases with no gene match: 9. The V gene's germline CDR1 is MDHEN and CDR2 SYDVKM. The length of the CDR3 is 16 residues.

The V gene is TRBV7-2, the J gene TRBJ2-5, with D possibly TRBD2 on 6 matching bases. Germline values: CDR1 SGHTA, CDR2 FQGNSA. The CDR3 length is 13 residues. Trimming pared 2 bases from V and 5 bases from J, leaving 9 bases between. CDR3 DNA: TGTGCCAGCAGCTTAACTAGCATGGAGACCCAGTACTTC. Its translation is CASSLTSMETQYF.

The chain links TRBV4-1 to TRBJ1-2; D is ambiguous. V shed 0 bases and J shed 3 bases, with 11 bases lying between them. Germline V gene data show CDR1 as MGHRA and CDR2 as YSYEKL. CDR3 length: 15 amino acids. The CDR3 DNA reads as TGCGCCAGCAGCCAAGATGGGCGCAGCCACTATGGCTACACCTTC. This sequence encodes CASSQDGRSHYGYTF.

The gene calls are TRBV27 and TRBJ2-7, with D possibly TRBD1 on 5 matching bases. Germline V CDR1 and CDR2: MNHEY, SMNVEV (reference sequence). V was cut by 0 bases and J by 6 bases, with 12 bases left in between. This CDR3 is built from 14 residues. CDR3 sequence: CASSLSGLQGEQYV. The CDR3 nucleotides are TGTGCCAGCAGTTTATCGGGGCTCCAGGGCGAGCAGTACGTC.

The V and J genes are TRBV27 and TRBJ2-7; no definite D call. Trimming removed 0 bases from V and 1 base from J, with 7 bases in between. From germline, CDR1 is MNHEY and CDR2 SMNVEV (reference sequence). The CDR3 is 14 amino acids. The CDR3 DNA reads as TGTGCCAGCAGTTTATCCGCAGGATCCTACGAGCAGTACGTC. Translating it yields CASSLSAGSYEQYV.

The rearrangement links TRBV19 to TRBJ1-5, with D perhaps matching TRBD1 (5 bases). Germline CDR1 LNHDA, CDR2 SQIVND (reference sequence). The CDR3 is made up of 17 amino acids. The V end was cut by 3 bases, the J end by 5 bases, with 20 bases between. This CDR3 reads CASSIFLGSGGDQPQHF. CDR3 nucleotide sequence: TGTGCCAGTAGTATCTTTCTGGGATCCGGGGGGGATCAGCCCCAGCATTTT.

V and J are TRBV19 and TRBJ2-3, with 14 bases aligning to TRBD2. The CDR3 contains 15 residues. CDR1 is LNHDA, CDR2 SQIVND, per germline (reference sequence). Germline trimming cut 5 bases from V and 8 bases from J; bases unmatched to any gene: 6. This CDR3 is CASSFGTSGGGTQYF. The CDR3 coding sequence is TGTGCCAGTAGTTTCGGGACTAGCGGGGGTGGTACGCAGTATTTT. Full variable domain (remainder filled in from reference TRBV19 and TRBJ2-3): DGGITQSPKYLFRKEGQNVTLSCEQNLNHDAMYWYRQDPGQGLRLIYYSQIVNDFQKGDIAEGYSVSREKKESFPLTVTSAQKNPTAFYLCASSFGTSGGGTQYFGPGTRLTVL.

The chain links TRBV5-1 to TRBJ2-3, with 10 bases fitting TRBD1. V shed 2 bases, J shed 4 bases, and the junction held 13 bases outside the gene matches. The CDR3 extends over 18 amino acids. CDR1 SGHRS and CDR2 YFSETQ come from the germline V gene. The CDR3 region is CASSLLRSGQGDSDTQYF. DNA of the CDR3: TGCGCCAGCAGCTTACTACGTTCAGGACAGGGGGATTCAGATACGCAGTATTTT. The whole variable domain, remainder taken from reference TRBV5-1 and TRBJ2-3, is KAGVTQTPRYLIKTRGQQVTLSCSPISGHRSVSWYQQTPGQGLQFLFEYFSETQRNKGNFPGRFSGRQFSNSRSEMNVSTLELGDSALYLCASSLLRSGQGDSDTQYFGPGTRLTVL.

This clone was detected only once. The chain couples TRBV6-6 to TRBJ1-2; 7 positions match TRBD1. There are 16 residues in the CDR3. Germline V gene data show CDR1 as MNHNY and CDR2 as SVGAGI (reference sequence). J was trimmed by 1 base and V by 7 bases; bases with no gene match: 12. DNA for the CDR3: TGTGCCAGCACCATCCAGGGGGTAGGGTTTAACTATGGCTACACCTTC. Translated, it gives CASTIQGVGFNYGYTF.

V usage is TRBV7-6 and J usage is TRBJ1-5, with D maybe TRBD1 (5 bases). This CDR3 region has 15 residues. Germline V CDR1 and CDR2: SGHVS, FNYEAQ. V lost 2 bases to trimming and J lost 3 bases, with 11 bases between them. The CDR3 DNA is TGTGCCAGCAGCTTAACCGGACAAGTCAATCAGCCCCAGCATTTT. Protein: CASSLTGQVNQPQHF.